The 4 T cell receptor beta chains listed next were all sequenced from one sample in a study of blood T cells in healthy people across ages. A second roughly 6 to 11 cycle PCR used barcoded and J-beta primers. One entry per CDR3 protein, called by TCRdb with MiXCR from the 5' RACE reads. The sample yields 800,000 to 950,000 distinct CDR3 sequences, about 34% seen once. The sequenced sample was blood. All receptors come from a man aged 18 to 29 in good health.

This chain links TRBV5-1 with TRBJ1-1; 10 nucleotides agree with TRBD1. The V gene end was trimmed by 0 bases and the J gene end by 1 base; junction bases not matched to a gene: 3. The CDR3 has 16 residues. The germline V gene has CDR1 SGHRS and CDR2 YFSETQ. DNA of the CDR3: TGCGCCAGCAGCTTGGCCCGGGACAGGGGGAACACTGAAGCTTTCTTT. Its translation is CASSLARDRGNTEAFF.

About this clonotype itself: Its ends do not fully match the called genes, so a read error is possible. The chain has TRBV12-3 or TRBV12-4 and TRBJ2-3, with 11 bases identical to TRBD2. The CDR3 consists of 13 residues. The CDR3, as DNA: TGTGCCAGCAGTGTAGCGGGGGGGCCGGCGCAGTATTTT. Its protein product is CASSVAGGPAQYF.

The V and J genes are TRBV14 and TRBJ1-1; tentatively, D is TRBD1 (6 bases). V was clipped by 4 bases and J by 5 bases, with 14 bases between them. This CDR3 region has 14 residues. Germline values: CDR1 SGHDN, CDR2 FVKESK. The CDR3, as DNA: TGTGCCAGCAGCCGGGGACAAGGGTGGACTGAAGCTTTCTTT. Encoded protein: CASSRGQGWTEAFF.

J is TRBJ2-1 and V is TRBV2, with D uncertain. Near its end, the DNA agrees better with TRBJ2-7, so the J call may be wrong. Germline V gene data show CDR1 as SNHLY and CDR2 as FYNNEI. The CDR3 length is 18 residues. The CDR3 DNA reads as TGTGCCAGCAGTGACCCCGACGATTCACCGAGCTCCTACAATGAGCAGTACTTC. It encodes CASSDPDDSPSSYNEQYF.